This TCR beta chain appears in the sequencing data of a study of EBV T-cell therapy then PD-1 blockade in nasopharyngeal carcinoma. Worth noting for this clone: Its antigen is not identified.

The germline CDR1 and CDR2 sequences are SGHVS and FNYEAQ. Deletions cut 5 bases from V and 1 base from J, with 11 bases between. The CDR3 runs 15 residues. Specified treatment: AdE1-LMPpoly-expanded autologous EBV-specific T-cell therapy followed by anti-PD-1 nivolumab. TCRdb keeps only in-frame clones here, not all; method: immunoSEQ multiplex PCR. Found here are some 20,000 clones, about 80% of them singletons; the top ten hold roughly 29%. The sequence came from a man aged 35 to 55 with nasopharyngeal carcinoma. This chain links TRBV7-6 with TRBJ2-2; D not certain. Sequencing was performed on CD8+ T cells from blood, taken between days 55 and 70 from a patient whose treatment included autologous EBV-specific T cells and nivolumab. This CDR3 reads CASSPRLENTGELFF. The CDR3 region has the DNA TGTGCCAGCAGCCCCCGCTTAGAGAACACCGGGGAGCTGTTTTTT.